A single T cell receptor (beta chain) is shown here with its context. What it recognizes is unknown. This sample was included in a study of T cell responses to AZD1222 COVID-19 vaccine. For the study at large: Second doses at about 4 or about 12 weeks were pooled. Overall study findings and caveats: Without day 14 samples, only post-peak T cell repertoires were studied. Just a handful of AZD1222 recipients were seropositive at baseline.

The CDR3 is 15 amino acids. Germline CDR1 and CDR2: MNHEY and SVGAGI. V was clipped by 5 bases and J by 6 bases; unmatched bases: 10. TCRdb keeps only in-frame clones here, not all; method: immunoSEQ multiplex PCR. The sample contains approximately 90,000 clones, around 90% of which appear only once. The input for sequencing was peripheral blood, taken on day 0 of AZD1222 vaccination. This clonotype was obtained from an adult in good health. The V and J genes are TRBV6-5 and TRBJ1-5; 7 bases are a match to TRBD1. Here the CDR3 DNA reads TGTGCCAGCAGTCTGAGACAGGGCGAAAGTCAGCCCCAGCATTTT. Protein: CASSLRQGESQPQHF.